This TCR beta chain was documented in a study of blood T cell repertoires in COVID-19. At the level of the study: The United States, Italy and Spain provided the acute and convalescent COVID-19 samples.

The CDR3 consists of 15 residues. Trimming took 4 bases from V and 1 from J; bases not matched to a gene: 5. Germline CDR1 MDHEN, CDR2 SYDVKM. In the authors' methods: Researchers report that nucleated cell counts were estimated from reference gene primer amplification. Clones were sequenced by immunoSEQ multiplex PCR, and TCRdb holds only the in-frame ones, with some missing. V and J calls and clone size are as listed in that table; D and trimming were resolved from the DNA. The sample lists about 54,000 clones; approximately 85% were seen once. The chain carries TRBV28 and TRBJ1-2, with 8 positions matching TRBD1. Input material: peripheral blood. This receptor was obtained from a human donor in a cohort sampled during active COVID-19. CDR3 sequence: CASSSSTGDNYGYTF. The CDR3 bases are TGTGCCAGCAGTTCCTCGACAGGGGATAACTATGGCTACACCTTC.